Below, 16 T cell receptor beta chains from the same sample are listed, as sequenced in a study of T cell repertoires in cytomegalovirus infection. Their antigens are not known. TCRdb reprocessed the reads via MiXCR and lists one record per CDR3 protein. The profile shows around 430,000 distinct CDR3 sequences, roughly 46% of them singletons. The input for sequencing was cultured PBMCs, taken from culture after CMV antigen stimulation. Source of these receptors: a human donor in good health (CMV status not recorded). Some clones in this sample may be carry-over from other donors' samples.

V gene TRBV12-3 or TRBV12-4 combines with J gene TRBJ2-1, with D uncertain. The germline V and J ends were trimmed by 6 bases and 8 bases, with 14 bases remaining between them. CDR3 length: 13 residues. Written as DNA, the CDR3 is TGTGCCAGCAGGCAAGCCGGTAGTTATGAGCAGTTCTTC. It encodes CASRQAGSYEQFF.

The CDR3 DNA sequence: TGTGCCAGCAGTTTCCTACAGGGGGATAGCTCCTACGAGCAGTACTTC. The encoded protein is CASSFLQGDSSYEQYF. The chain couples TRBV27 to TRBJ2-7, with TRBD1 matching 8 bases. This CDR3 is built from 16 residues. V lost 3 bases, J lost 0 bases, and 7 bases stayed unmatched. In germline, CDR1 is MNHEY, CDR2 SMNVEV (reference sequence).

This clonotype was counted only a few times. The DNA for the CDR3 is TGTGCCAGCAGCGCCAGGACAGGGCTCGGCTATGGCTACACCTTC. Amino acid sequence: CASSARTGLGYGYTF. The rearrangement joins TRBV7-2 to TRBJ1-2; TRBD1 matches 8 bases. Germline trimming cut 5 bases from V and 4 bases from J; bases unmatched to any gene: 9. The germline gives CDR1 SGHTA, CDR2 FQGNSA. The CDR3 runs to 15 residues.

This clonotype was observed a few times. This rearrangement joins TRBV28 to TRBJ2-3; a weak D match, TRBD2 (6 bases). V was pared by 3 bases and J by 6 bases, with 22 bases between. This CDR3 has 17 amino acids. Germline lookup yields CDR1 MDHEN and CDR2 SYDVKM. DNA for the CDR3: TGTGCCAGCAGTTTTGCGGGGCGCAAAATCTTGCTGGATACGCAGTATTTT. Amino acid sequence: CASSFAGRKILLDTQYF.

The chain uses TRBV12-3 or TRBV12-4 and TRBJ1-5; D is uncertain. Trimming shortened V by 2 bases and J by 0 bases, and 8 bases separated the two germline ends. CDR3 size: 15 residues. CDR3 DNA sequence: TGTGCCAGCAGTTTACCCAGGAATAGCAATCAGCCCCAGCATTTT. Translating it yields CASSLPRNSNQPQHF.

This clonotype was seen repeatedly, ten times or more. This CDR3 reads CASSHKHRYLRETQYF. The CDR3, as DNA: TGTGCCAGCAGCCACAAACACCGTTATCTGAGAGAGACCCAGTACTTC. The chain couples TRBV7-2 to TRBJ2-5; no firm D call. Deletions cut 5 bases from V and 4 bases from J, with 20 bases between. This CDR3 has 16 amino acids. The germline V gene has CDR1 SGHTA and CDR2 FQGNSA.

The chain links TRBV6-2 or TRBV6-3 to TRBJ2-3, with a tentative D call TRBD2 (6 bases). From germline, CDR1 is MNHEY and CDR2 SVGEGT. With 0 bases removed from V and 2 bases from J, the gap between germline ends came to 12 bases. The CDR3 consists of 16 residues. The CDR3 protein is CASSYSGRPYTDTQYF. The CDR3 region has the DNA TGTGCCAGCAGTTACTCTGGGAGGCCCTACACAGATACGCAGTATTTT.

The rearrangement joins TRBV6-5 to TRBJ2-2; 7 nucleotides agree with TRBD1. V trimming: 6 bases; J trimming: 7 bases; junction bases outside the gene matches: 8. CDR1 is MNHEY, CDR2 SVGAGI, per germline. CDR3 size: 14 residues. The CDR3 loop reads CASSRNRGGGELFF. CDR3 nucleotide sequence: TGTGCCAGCAGCCGCAACAGGGGCGGCGGGGAGCTGTTTTTT.

This clonotype has only a few counts. The rearrangement links TRBV2 to TRBJ2-5; no firm D call. The CDR3 length is 11 residues. CDR1 SNHLY and CDR2 FYNNEI come from the germline V gene. V lost 7 bases and J 2 bases, leaving 5 bases between the germline ends. The CDR3, as DNA: TGTGCCAGCATGGGGCAAGAGACCCAGTACTTC. This gives the protein CASMGQETQYF.

The gene calls are TRBV2 and TRBJ1-2; D is undetermined. Germline V CDR1 and CDR2: SNHLY, FYNNEI. The CDR3 is made up of 16 amino acids. Trimming removed 0 bases at V and 0 bases at J, with 11 bases between. The CDR3 DNA follows: TGTGCCAGCAGTGAAGCTCCAGGACGGGCTAACTATGGCTACACCTTC. It yields the protein CASSEAPGRANYGYTF.

The V and J genes are TRBV10-3 and TRBJ1-5, with 9 bases that match TRBD1. This CDR3 region has 16 residues. Germline CDR1 and CDR2: ENHRY and SYGVKD. V was pared by 4 bases and J by 6 bases, with 10 bases of the junction left unmatched. The CDR3: CAISALPGQGSQPQHF. For the CDR3, the DNA is TGTGCCATCAGTGCACTTCCGGGACAGGGTAGTCAGCCCCAGCATTTT.

The table lists this clonotype with a few counts. The chain is built from TRBV5-4 and TRBJ1-1; 10 bases fit TRBD1. Germline V lookup: CDR1 SGHNT, CDR2 YYREEE (reference sequence). The CDR3 runs 17 residues. J was trimmed by 1 base and V by 3 bases; bases with no gene match: 9. The CDR3 DNA reads TGTGCCAGCAGCTCCCCGGGACAGGGGACTACGAACACTGAAGCTTTCTTT. Its translation: CASSSPGQGTTNTEAFF. The complete variable domain, with remaining parts taken from reference TRBV5-4 and TRBJ1-1, reads ETGVTQSPTHLIKTRGQQVTLRCSSQSGHNTVSWYQQALGQGPQFIFQYYREEENGRGNFPPRFSGLQFPNYSSELNVNALELDDSALYLCASSSPGQGTTNTEAFFGQGTRLTVV.

The rearrangement links TRBV12-3 or TRBV12-4 to TRBJ2-7, with 11 bases identical to TRBD1. Losses at the gene ends were 5 bases for V and 7 bases for J; bases not matched to a gene: 10. This CDR3 has 15 amino acids. The CDR3 region has the DNA TGTGCCAGCAGTCAAGGACAGGGGGCTCTGGGTGAGCAGTACTTC. It yields the protein CASSQGQGALGEQYF.

The chain employs TRBV2 and TRBJ1-2; the D gene is possibly TRBD1 (5 bases). Germline loops: CDR1 SNHLY, CDR2 FYNNEI. V was clipped by 6 bases and J by 7 bases, with 6 bases between them. The length of the CDR3 is 10 residues. CDR3 bases: TGTGCCAGCAGGACAGTTGGCTACACCTTC. Protein: CASRTVGYTF.

This clonotype was found a few times. The chain carries TRBV6-1 and TRBJ2-1, with TRBD2 as a possible D gene (6 bases). The length of the CDR3 is 14 residues. Germline V gene sequence: CDR1 MNHNS, CDR2 SASEGT. Trimming shortened V by 7 bases and J by 0 bases, and 10 bases separated the two germline ends. CDR3 sequence: CASMGGSSYNEQFF. CDR3 bases: TGTGCCAGCATGGGGGGAAGCTCCTACAATGAGCAGTTCTTC.

The genes are TRBV7-9 and TRBJ2-3; 9 nucleotides agree with TRBD1. After removal of 5 bases from V and 7 bases from J, the junction contained 7 bases not matched to a gene. The V gene's germline CDR1 is SEHNR and CDR2 FQNEAQ (reference sequence). The CDR3 consists of 14 residues. The CDR3 here is CASSPQGAPNTQYF. CDR3 sequence (DNA): TGTGCCAGCAGCCCACAGGGGGCTCCAAATACGCAGTATTTT.